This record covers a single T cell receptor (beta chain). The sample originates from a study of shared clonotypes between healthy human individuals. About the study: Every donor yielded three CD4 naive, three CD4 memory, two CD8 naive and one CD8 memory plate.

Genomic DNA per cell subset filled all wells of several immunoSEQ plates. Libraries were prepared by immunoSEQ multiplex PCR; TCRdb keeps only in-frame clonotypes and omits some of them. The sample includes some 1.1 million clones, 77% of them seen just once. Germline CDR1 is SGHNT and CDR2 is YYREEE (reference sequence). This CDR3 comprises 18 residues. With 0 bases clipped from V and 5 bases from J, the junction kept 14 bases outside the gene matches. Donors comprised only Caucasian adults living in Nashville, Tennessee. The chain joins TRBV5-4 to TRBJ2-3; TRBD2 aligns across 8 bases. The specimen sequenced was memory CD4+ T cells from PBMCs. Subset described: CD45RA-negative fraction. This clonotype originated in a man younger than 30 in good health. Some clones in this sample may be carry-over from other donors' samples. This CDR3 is CASSLAKDGAGVQDTQYF. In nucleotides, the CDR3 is TGTGCCAGCAGCTTGGCCAAGGATGGAGCGGGAGTGCAAGATACGCAGTATTTT.